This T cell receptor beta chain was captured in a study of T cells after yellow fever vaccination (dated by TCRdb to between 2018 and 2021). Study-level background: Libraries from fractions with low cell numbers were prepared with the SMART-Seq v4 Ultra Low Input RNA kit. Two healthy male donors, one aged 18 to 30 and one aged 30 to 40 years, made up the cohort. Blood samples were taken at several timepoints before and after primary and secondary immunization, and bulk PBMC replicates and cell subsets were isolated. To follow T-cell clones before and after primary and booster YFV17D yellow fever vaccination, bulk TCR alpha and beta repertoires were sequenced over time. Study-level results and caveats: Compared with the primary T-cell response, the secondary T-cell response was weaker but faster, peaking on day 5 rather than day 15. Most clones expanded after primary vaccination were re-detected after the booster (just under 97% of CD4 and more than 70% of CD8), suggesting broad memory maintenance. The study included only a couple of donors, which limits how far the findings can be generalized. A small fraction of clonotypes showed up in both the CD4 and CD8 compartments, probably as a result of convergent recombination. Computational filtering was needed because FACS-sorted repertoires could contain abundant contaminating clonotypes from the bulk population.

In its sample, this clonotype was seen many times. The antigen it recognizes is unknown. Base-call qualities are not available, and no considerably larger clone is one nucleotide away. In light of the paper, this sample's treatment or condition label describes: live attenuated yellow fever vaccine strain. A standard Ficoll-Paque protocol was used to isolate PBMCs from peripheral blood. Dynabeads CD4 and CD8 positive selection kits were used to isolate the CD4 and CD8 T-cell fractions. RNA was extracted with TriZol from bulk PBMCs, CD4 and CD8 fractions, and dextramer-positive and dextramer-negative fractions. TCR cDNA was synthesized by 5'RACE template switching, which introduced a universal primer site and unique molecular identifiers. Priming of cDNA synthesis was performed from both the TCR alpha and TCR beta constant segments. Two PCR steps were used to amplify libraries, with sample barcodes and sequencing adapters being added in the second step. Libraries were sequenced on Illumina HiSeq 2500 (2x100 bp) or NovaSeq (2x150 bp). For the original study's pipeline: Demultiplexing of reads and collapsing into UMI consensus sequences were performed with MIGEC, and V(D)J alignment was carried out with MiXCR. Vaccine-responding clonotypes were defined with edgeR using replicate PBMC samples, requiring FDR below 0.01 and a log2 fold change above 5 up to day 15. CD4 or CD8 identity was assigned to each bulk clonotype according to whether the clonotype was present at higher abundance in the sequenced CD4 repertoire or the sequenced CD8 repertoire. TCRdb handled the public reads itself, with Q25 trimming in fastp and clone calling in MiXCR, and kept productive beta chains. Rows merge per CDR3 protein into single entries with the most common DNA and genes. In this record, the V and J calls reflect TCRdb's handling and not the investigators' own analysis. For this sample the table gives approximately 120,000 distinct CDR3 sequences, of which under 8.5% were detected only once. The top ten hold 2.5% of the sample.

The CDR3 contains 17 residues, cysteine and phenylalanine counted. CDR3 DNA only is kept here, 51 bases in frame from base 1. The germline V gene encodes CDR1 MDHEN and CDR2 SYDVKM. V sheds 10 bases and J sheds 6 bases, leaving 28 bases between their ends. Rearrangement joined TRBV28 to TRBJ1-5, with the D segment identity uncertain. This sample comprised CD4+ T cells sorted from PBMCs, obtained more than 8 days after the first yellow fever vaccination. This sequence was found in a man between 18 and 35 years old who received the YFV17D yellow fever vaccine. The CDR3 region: CATKTGELPLRGQPQHF. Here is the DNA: TGTGCCACCAAGACTGGGGAACTCCCTCTTCGGGGTCAGCCCCAGCATTTT.